The present T cell receptor beta chain was sequenced within a study of shared clonotypes between healthy human individuals. Only CD45RO-negative cells positively selected for CCR7 counted as naive CD8 cells, so terminally differentiated effector memory CD45RA+ cells were excluded. With regard to this clone: Its antigen is undetermined.

This CDR3 contains 14 residues. CDR1 and CDR2 (germline): MNHEY, SVGAGI. Trimming took 3 bases from V and 9 from J, leaving 15 bases between them. Study-wide results and limits: Though the depth was large, rarefaction showed that sorted-subset sequencing was incomplete. Naive CD4 clonotypes were shared across a handful of donors at roughly 5.5%.

Genomic DNA belonging to each subset was distributed in equal measure over several immunoSEQ plates. Generated by immunoSEQ multiplex PCR, the TCRdb table keeps only in-frame clones and is missing some. The sample has fewer than 700,000 clones, 85% to 95% seen once; the top ten hold approximately 0.11%. This sequence was found in a young woman in good health. Sequencing was done on a sample of naive CD8+ T cells sorted from blood. The chain uses TRBV6-5 and TRBJ1-5; perhaps TRBD1 as D (5 bases). This CDR3 reads CASSYFRDARPQHF. CDR3 DNA sequence: TGTGCCAGCAGTTATTTCCGGGACGCGCGGCCCCAGCATTTT.